This T cell receptor (beta chain) was documented in a study of tumor-infiltrating lymphocytes in primary liver carcinoma. Study outcomes and limitations: Tumor specimens were characterized by a significantly higher top-250-clone fraction than blood (p = 0.039). Between tumor regions, pairs overlapped more than tumor-adjacent and tumor-blood pairs did.

Germline V gene lookup returns CDR1 MDHEN and CDR2 SYDVKM. This CDR3 spans 16 amino acids. Losses at the gene ends were 3 bases for V and 5 bases for J; bases not matched to a gene: 9. Investigators took RNA and DNA out together from 20-30 mg of unsorted bulk tissue. A constant-region primer served to make TCR beta cDNA from approximately 490 ng total RNA. Slightly modified ARM-PCR, run as three nested multiplex PCR rounds, produced the TCR beta libraries. The first two PCR rounds used TRBV1-TRBV30 forward primers with a C-beta reverse primer, nine to ten cycles each. TCRdb re-derived calls from the multiplex PCR reads in MiXCR, one entry per CDR3 protein. The table includes about 120,000 distinct CDR3 sequences, about two thirds detected once. A word on this clonotype: Its target is unknown. Being one base from a much bigger clone, this may be a read error.

The gene calls are TRBV28 and TRBJ2-5, with 10 bases lining up with TRBD2. The specimen sequenced was tumor-adjacent normal liver tissue. The receptor was isolated from a woman aged 60-70 years with primary liver carcinoma and hepatitis B virus infection. The CDR3 is CASSLWSSGSWETQYF. The CDR3, as DNA: TGTGCCAGCAGTTTGTGGTCTAGCGGGAGCTGGGAGACCCAGTACTTC.